Below, 31 T cell receptor beta chains from the same sample are listed, as sequenced in a study of beta chain features in type 1 diabetes. Of the isolated RNA, all was reverse transcribed, and so the sequenced material was expressed TCRB transcripts. The protocol was immunoSEQ multiplex PCR, while the TCRdb copy is restricted to in-frame clones and leaves out a portion. The sample holds approximately 140,000 clones, approximately 10% seen once. The sequenced sample was central memory CD4+ T cells from blood. All receptors come from a woman aged 40 to 50 in good health.

This clone came up many times. The chain combines TRBV18 with TRBJ2-5; tentative D call: TRBD1 (6 bases). Deletions cut 6 bases from V and 3 bases from J, with 11 bases between. The CDR3 spans 13 residues. From germline, CDR1 is KGHSH and CDR2 LQKENI. The CDR3 DNA reads as TGTGCCAGCTCCCCCAGGGGCGAAGAGACCCAGTACTTC. The encoded protein is CASSPRGEETQYF. The whole variable domain, filled in from reference TRBV18 and TRBJ2-5, reads NAGVMQNPRHLVRRRGQEARLRCSPMKGHSHVYWYRQLPEEGLKFMVYLQKENIIDESGMPKERFSAEFPKEGPSILRIQQVVRGDSAAYFCASSPRGEETQYFGPGTRLLVL.

This clone came up a few times. The CDR3 DNA is TGCGCCAGCAGCTTGGCTGCTACTAGCGGGGGGGCCCTTTTAGGAGAGCAGTTCTTC. This sequence encodes CASSLAATSGGALLGEQFF. V is TRBV5-1 and J is TRBJ2-1, with 13 bases fitting TRBD2. CDR3 length: 19 amino acids. The V and J ends lost 0 bases and 10 bases, in that order; junction bases with no gene match: 16. Germline CDR1 reads SGHRS; CDR2 reads YFSETQ.

The V gene is TRBV30, the J gene TRBJ2-5; TRBD2 aligns across 7 bases. Germline lookup yields CDR1 GTSNPN and CDR2 SVGIG (reference sequence). Germline trimming cut 3 bases from V and 4 bases from J; bases unmatched to any gene: 5. The CDR3 runs to 13 residues. The chain's CDR3 is CAWRRGSRETQYF. CDR3 nucleotide sequence: TGTGCCTGGAGGCGGGGGAGCCGAGAGACCCAGTACTTC. The full variable domain, completed using reference TRBV30 and TRBJ2-5, is SQTIHQWPATLVQPVGSPLSLECTVEGTSNPNLYWYRQAAGRGLQLLFYSVGIGQISSEVPQNLSASRPQDRQFILSSKKLLLSDSGFYLCAWRRGSRETQYFGPGTRLLVL.

The CDR3 protein is CASSMDTGFNTGELFF. CDR3 sequence (DNA): TGTGCCAGTAGTATGGATACAGGATTTAACACCGGGGAGCTGTTTTTT. The chain is built from TRBV19 and TRBJ2-2; a weak D match, TRBD1 (5 bases). Germline CDR1 reads LNHDA; CDR2 reads SQIVND (reference sequence). V was trimmed by 3 bases and J by 2 bases, leaving 13 bases between them. CDR3 size: 16 residues.

This chain joins TRBV4-2 and TRBJ2-1, with TRBD2 identical over 8 bases. CDR1 and CDR2 from the germline V gene are LGHNA and YNFKEQ. Trimming cost V 5 bases and J 5 bases; bases outside gene matches: 14. The CDR3 covers 17 residues. The CDR3 reads CASSLGRGGRQDNEQFF. In DNA, the CDR3 is TGTGCCAGCAGCTTAGGACGGGGGGGCCGCCAGGACAATGAGCAGTTCTTC.

This clone occurred a few times. V gene TRBV6-6 combines with J gene TRBJ1-2, with 9 bases fitting TRBD1. Trimming cost V 2 bases and J 4 bases; bases outside gene matches: 2. Germline lookup yields CDR1 MNHNY and CDR2 SVGAGI (reference sequence). CDR3 length: 14 residues. In DNA form, the CDR3 reads TGTGCCAGCAGTTACGGGACAGGGTCCTATGGCTACACCTTC. Encoded protein: CASSYGTGSYGYTF.

At least ten counts were recorded for this clone. The chain carries TRBV10-3 and TRBJ1-2, with 8 bases aligning to TRBD1. The CDR3 has 13 amino acids. V gave up 10 bases and J gave up 7 bases; unmatched junction bases: 11. CDR1 ENHRY and CDR2 SYGVKD come from the germline V gene. The CDR3 here is CATGPGQELGYTF. The CDR3 bases are TGTGCCACCGGACCGGGACAGGAGCTTGGCTACACCTTC.

This clone was seen only a few times. J is TRBJ2-1 and V is TRBV2; D is undetermined. V was cut by 1 base and J by 8 bases, with 9 bases left in between. The germline CDR1 and CDR2 sequences are SNHLY and FYNNEI. The CDR3 is made up of 13 amino acids. CDR3: CASSEDQVHEQFF. CDR3 in DNA: TGTGCCAGCAGTGAAGACCAGGTCCATGAGCAGTTCTTC.

The J gene is TRBJ2-2, the V gene TRBV7-2; TRBD1 agrees at 8 bases. Per germline, CDR1 SGHTA and CDR2 FQGNSA. The CDR3 is 17 amino acids. With 3 bases clipped from V and 1 base from J, the junction kept 7 bases outside the gene matches. For the CDR3, the DNA is TGTGCCAGCAGCTTGAGGCGCAGGGGGCTGAACACCGGGGAGCTGTTTTTT. This gives the protein CASSLRRRGLNTGELFF.

The chain joins TRBV6-1 to TRBJ2-7; D is ambiguous. The V gene's germline CDR1 is MNHNS and CDR2 SASEGT. This CDR3 has 13 residues. Trimming cost V 4 bases and J 0 bases, with 7 bases left between them. In DNA, the CDR3 is TGTGCCAGCAGTGGCCACAGCTCCTACGAGCAGTACTTC. Residues: CASSGHSSYEQYF.

This clone was observed a handful of times. The rearrangement joins TRBV2 to TRBJ2-1; possible D gene TRBD2, 6 bases. Germline V lookup: CDR1 SNHLY, CDR2 FYNNEI. Deletions cut 10 bases from V and 6 bases from J, with 16 bases between. This CDR3 is 13 amino acids long. CDR3 residues: CATTGLRGNEQFF. CDR3 DNA: TGTGCCACTACGGGACTGAGGGGCAATGAGCAGTTCTTC.

In this sample, this clone turned up a few times. The chain employs TRBV7-6 and TRBJ2-3; no reliable D call. The CDR3 covers 13 residues. Between the trimmed V and J ends, which lost 2 bases and 2 bases, there was a span of 5 bases. Germline V CDR1 and CDR2: SGHVS, FNYEAQ. The CDR3 protein is CASSLKPTDTQYF. DNA of the CDR3: TGTGCCAGCAGCTTAAAGCCCACAGATACGCAGTATTTT.

This clone was seen a few times. This chain links TRBV4-1 with TRBJ1-5, with D perhaps matching TRBD1 (6 bases). The V end was cut by 0 bases, the J end by 7 bases, with 10 bases between. In germline, CDR1 is MGHRA, CDR2 YSYEKL. The CDR3 totals 14 residues. CDR3 region: CASSQEGGRQPQHF. DNA for the CDR3: TGCGCCAGCAGCCAAGAAGGGGGTAGGCAGCCCCAGCATTTT.

The rearrangement uses TRBV18 and TRBJ2-1, with 10 bases lining up with TRBD2. Germline CDR1 is KGHSH and CDR2 is LQKENI. The V segment lost 3 bases and the J segment 5 bases; nucleotides outside the gene matches: 4. This CDR3 contains 15 residues. The CDR3 region is CASSPLAGVDNEQFF. The CDR3 region has the DNA TGTGCCAGCTCACCCCTAGCGGGGGTAGACAATGAGCAGTTCTTC.

This clone was detected ten times or more. This chain links TRBV28 with TRBJ2-1; 10 bases line up with TRBD2. Trimming at V came to 5 bases and at J to 9 bases, leaving 13 bases not matched to a gene. The length of the CDR3 is 16 residues. Germline V gives CDR1 MDHEN, CDR2 SYDVKM. The CDR3 reads CASSRRTPSGGVEQFF. The CDR3 DNA sequence: TGTGCCAGCAGTAGGAGAACCCCTAGCGGGGGAGTTGAGCAGTTCTTC.

This clone came up a few times. The genes are TRBV27 and TRBJ2-7; 9 nucleotides match TRBD2. Germline loops: CDR1 MNHEY, CDR2 SMNVEV (reference sequence). The V gene end was trimmed by 6 bases and the J gene end by 3 bases; junction bases not matched to a gene: 6. This CDR3 spans 14 amino acids. The CDR3 bases are TGTGCCAGCAGCGGGACTAGCCTTGGCTACGAGCAGTACTTC. It is translated as CASSGTSLGYEQYF.

The chain joins TRBV7-2 to TRBJ2-7; D might be TRBD2 (6 bases). The CDR3 has 15 residues. Looked up from germline, CDR1 is SGHTA and CDR2 is FQGNSA. Trimming left V 1 base short and J 6 bases short, with 16 bases between. The CDR3: CASSLVLTSEGEQYF. As DNA, the CDR3 is TGTGCCAGCAGCTTAGTATTGACTAGTGAGGGCGAGCAGTACTTC.

This clone was counted a few times. This chain joins TRBV5-4 and TRBJ2-1; maybe TRBD1 (6 bases). The V end lost 4 bases, the J end lost 1 base, and 12 bases lay between the germline ends. The V gene's germline CDR1 is SGHNT and CDR2 YYREEE (reference sequence). The CDR3 has 15 residues. The CDR3 protein is CASSPDRKSYNEQFF. The DNA of the CDR3 is TGTGCCAGCAGCCCGGACAGAAAATCCTACAATGAGCAGTTCTTC.

The gene calls are TRBV29-1 and TRBJ1-2; 9 bases map to TRBD1. V lost 2 bases, J lost 7 bases, and 8 bases stayed unmatched. Germline V gives CDR1 SQVTM, CDR2 ANQGSEA. The CDR3 is 14 residues long. Here the CDR3 DNA reads TGCAGCGTTGAACTACAGGGGGCGCAGGGTGGCTACACCTTC. Protein: CSVELQGAQGGYTF. The entire variable domain, with the rest obtained from reference TRBV29-1 and TRBJ1-2, is as follows: SAVISQKPSRDICQRGTSLTIQCQVDSQVTMMFWYRQQPGQSLTLIATANQGSEATYESGFVIDKFPISRPNLTFSTLTVSNMSPEDSSIYLCSVELQGAQGGYTFGSGTRLTVV.

The chain couples TRBV5-5 to TRBJ2-1; D is possibly TRBD2 (5 bases). This CDR3 region has 13 residues. Trimming removed 4 bases at V and 10 bases at J, with 15 bases between. Germline CDR1 and CDR2: SGHKS and YYEKEE (reference sequence). The CDR3 loop reads CASSRLAGEEQFF. CDR3 bases: TGTGCCAGCAGCCGTTTGGCCGGGGAGGAGCAGTTCTTC.

This clone was found a few times. The chain joins TRBV11-2 to TRBJ2-6, with 8 bases that match TRBD2. Looked up from germline, CDR1 is SGHAT and CDR2 is FQNNGV. The CDR3 is 15 residues long. The trim removed 7 bases at V and 12 bases at J, leaving 14 bases unmatched. CDR3 nucleotide sequence: TGTGCCAGCACCCTAACGGGGGGGCAGTCCAGCGTCCTGACTTTC. Translation gives CASTLTGGQSSVLTF.

This clone was observed a handful of times. V is TRBV19 and J is TRBJ1-2, with 7 bases matching TRBD1. V was clipped by 4 bases and J by 7 bases; unmatched bases: 6. This CDR3 comprises 13 residues. The germline gives CDR1 LNHDA, CDR2 SQIVND (reference sequence). CDR3 DNA: TGTGCCAGTAGTAATGGACAGGCCCCTGGCTACACCTTC. It codes for CASSNGQAPGYTF.

A few counts support this clone. The same CDR3 arises from other DNA sequences in this sample as well. V and J are TRBV7-2 and TRBJ1-1; 8 positions agree with TRBD1. The V gene's germline CDR1 is SGHTA and CDR2 FQGNSA. V dropped 6 bases and J dropped 5; count of bases not matched to a gene: 5. This CDR3 is built from 13 residues. CDR3 nucleotide sequence: TGTGCCAGCAGAGCGGACAGGGAAACTGAAGCTTTCTTT. This translates into CASRADRETEAFF.

V gene TRBV6-6 combines with J gene TRBJ2-7, with D perhaps TRBD2 (5 bases). The V and J ends lost 2 bases and 5 bases respectively, with 16 bases between them. The CDR3 contains 15 residues. The germline V gene has CDR1 MNHNY and CDR2 SVGAGI (reference sequence). The CDR3 DNA reads TGTGCCAGCAGTTACCCCTTGGGGAGTAGGGACGAGCAGTACTTC. Translated: CASSYPLGSRDEQYF.

The genes are TRBV5-4 and TRBJ1-1; D is possibly TRBD1 (6 bases). This CDR3 comprises 14 residues. With 3 bases removed from V and 6 bases from J, the gap between germline ends came to 15 bases. From germline, CDR1 is SGHNT and CDR2 YYREEE (reference sequence). The CDR3 DNA follows: TGTGCCAGCAGCTCCCGGACAGACAAGGCTGAAGCTTTCTTT. Translating gives CASSSRTDKAEAFF.

This clone turned up a few times. This chain links TRBV4-2 with TRBJ2-1, with D perhaps matching TRBD1 (7 bases). Germline V gene sequence: CDR1 LGHNA, CDR2 YNFKEQ. The CDR3 has 17 amino acids. The germline V and J ends were trimmed by 4 bases and 4 bases, with 20 bases remaining between them. CDR3 sequence reads: CASSLNAAGGSYNEQFF. DNA of the CDR3: TGTGCCAGCAGCCTCAACGCCGCAGGGGGGTCTTACAATGAGCAGTTCTTC.

This clone showed up many times. The chain links TRBV5-1 to TRBJ2-7, with 11 bases fitting TRBD1. CDR3 length equals 13 residues. The V gene end was trimmed by 5 bases and the J gene end by 12 bases; junction bases not matched to a gene: 10. The germline gives CDR1 SGHRS, CDR2 YFSETQ. The CDR3 loop reads CASRPGTGGIVYF. In DNA form, the CDR3 reads TGCGCCAGCAGACCCGGGACAGGGGGTATCGTGTACTTC.

The chain has TRBV5-1 and TRBJ2-3, with D perhaps matching TRBD2 (7 bases). Trimming cost V 7 bases and J 4 bases, with 13 bases left between them. This CDR3 is built from 13 residues. Per the germline V gene, CDR1 is SGHRS and CDR2 is YFSETQ. CDR3 in amino acids: CASGRGASDTQYF. CDR3 nucleotides: TGCGCCAGCGGGAGGGGGGCTTCAGATACGCAGTATTTT.

This clone was seen only a few times. The J gene is TRBJ2-1, the V gene TRBV18; D not resolved. V lost 3 bases to trimming and J lost 5 bases, with 5 bases between them. Germline CDR1 reads KGHSH; CDR2 reads LQKENI. The CDR3 length is 12 residues. The CDR3 sequence is CASSPEDNEQFF. The CDR3 DNA reads TGTGCCAGCTCACCTGAGGACAATGAGCAGTTCTTC.

This clone was recorded at least ten times. The chain uses TRBV7-9 and TRBJ2-3; TRBD2 agrees at 8 bases. CDR3 length: 15 residues. With 2 bases clipped from V and 3 bases from J, the junction kept 4 bases outside the gene matches. Per the germline V gene, CDR1 is SEHNR and CDR2 is FQNEAQ (reference sequence). CDR3 sequence: CASSLKRGPTDTQYF. CDR3 coding DNA: TGTGCCAGCAGCTTAAAGCGGGGGCCGACAGATACGCAGTATTTT.

Only a few counts were recorded for this clone. V and J are TRBV7-8 and TRBJ2-3; D gene unclear. The V gene lost 0 bases and the J gene lost 2 bases, with 6 bases spanning the gap. The CDR3 has 14 amino acids. Germline V gene data show CDR1 as SGHVS and CDR2 as FQNEAQ. The CDR3 sequence is CASSLARYTDTQYF. The CDR3 DNA reads as TGTGCCAGCAGCTTAGCACGGTACACAGATACGCAGTATTTT.